The 2 T cell receptor beta chains in this list originate from one sample, sequenced in a study of response to subunit inactivated influenza vaccine listed by TCRdb under 2018. To prepare the library, RT-PCR was applied. TCRdb lists the instrument as Illumina HiSeq 2500. The public sequencing data were trimmed at Q25 with fastp and processed into clonotypes with MiXCR by TCRdb, which kept only in-frame beta chains. Each CDR3 protein appears once, grouped with its most common genes and DNA. The sample contains about 780,000 distinct CDR3 sequences, around 20% of them found a single time. About a tenth of the sample belongs to the ten largest clones. The material sequenced was PBMCs from blood, taken 4 to 6 days after vaccination. The receptor set was obtained from a man aged 45-65 years who received an inactivated influenza vaccine. Donor details come from another sample of the same person, matched by shared clones.

This clonotype has ten or more counts. The rearrangement joins TRBV5-1 to TRBJ2-2; 7 nucleotides line up with TRBD2. CDR3 length: 16 amino acids. Germline-derived CDR1 and CDR2 are SGHRS and YFSETQ. Trimming cost V 5 bases and J 2 bases; bases outside gene matches: 9. CDR3 residues: CASRLPSGTNTGELFF. The CDR3 bases are TGCGCCAGCAGGTTACCTAGCGGAACTAACACCGGGGAGCTGTTTTTT.

This clonotype was found a few times. The chain recombines TRBV7-9 with TRBJ2-1, with 8 bases identical to TRBD2. V dropped 3 bases and J dropped 10; count of bases not matched to a gene: 2. The CDR3 covers 12 residues. CDR1 is SEHNR, CDR2 FQNEAQ, per germline (reference sequence). CDR3 bases: TGTGCCAGCAGCTTCGGGGGGGTAGAGCAGTTCTTC. Protein product: CASSFGGVEQFF. The full variable domain, with the rest looked up from reference TRBV7-9 and TRBJ2-1, is DTGVSQNPRHKITKRGQNVTFRCDPISEHNRLYWYRQTLGQGPEFLTYFQNEAQLEKSRLLSDRFSAERPKGSFSTLEIQRTEQGDSAMYLCASSFGGVEQFFGPGTRLTVL.